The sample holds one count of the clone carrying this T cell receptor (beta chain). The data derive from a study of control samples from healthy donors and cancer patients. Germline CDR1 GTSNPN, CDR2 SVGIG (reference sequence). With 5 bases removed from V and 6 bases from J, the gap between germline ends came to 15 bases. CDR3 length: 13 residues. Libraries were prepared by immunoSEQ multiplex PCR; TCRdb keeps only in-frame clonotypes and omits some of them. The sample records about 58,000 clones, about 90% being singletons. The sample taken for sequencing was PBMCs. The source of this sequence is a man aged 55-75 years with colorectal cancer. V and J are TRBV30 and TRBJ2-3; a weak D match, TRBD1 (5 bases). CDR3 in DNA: TGTGCCTGGTCGGAACAGGCCCCGGATACGCAGTATTTT. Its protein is CAWSEQAPDTQYF.